This T cell receptor (beta chain) was recovered during a study of blood T cell repertoires in COVID-19. V trimming: 0 bases; J trimming: 6 bases; junction bases outside the gene matches: 5. Germline CDR1 is SGHTA and CDR2 is FQGNSA. This CDR3 is 15 amino acids long. The repertoire was sequenced with immunoSEQ multiplex PCR; TCRdb's copy has only in-frame clones and lacks some. The table includes tens of thousands of clones, just over 85% detected once. The source is a man aged 25-45 years with acute or convalescent COVID-19. Sequenced sample: peripheral blood. The rearrangement joins TRBV7-2 to TRBJ2-1, with 7 bases that match TRBD2. CDR3 protein: CASSLAGLVSNEQFF. Written as DNA, the CDR3 is TGTGCCAGCAGCTTAGCTGGACTAGTTTCCAATGAGCAGTTCTTC.